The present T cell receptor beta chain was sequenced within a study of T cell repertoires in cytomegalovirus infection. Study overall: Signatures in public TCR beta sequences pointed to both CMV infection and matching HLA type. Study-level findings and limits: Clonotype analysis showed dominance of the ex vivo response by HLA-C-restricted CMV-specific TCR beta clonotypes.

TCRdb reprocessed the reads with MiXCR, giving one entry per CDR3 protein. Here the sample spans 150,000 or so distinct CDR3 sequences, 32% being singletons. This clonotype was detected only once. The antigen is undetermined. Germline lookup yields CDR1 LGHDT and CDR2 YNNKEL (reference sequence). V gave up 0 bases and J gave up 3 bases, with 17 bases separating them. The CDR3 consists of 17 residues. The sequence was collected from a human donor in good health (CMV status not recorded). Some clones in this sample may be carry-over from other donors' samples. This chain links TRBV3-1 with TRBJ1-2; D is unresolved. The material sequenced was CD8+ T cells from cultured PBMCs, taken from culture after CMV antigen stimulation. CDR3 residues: CASSQEVGLGHHYGYTF. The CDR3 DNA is TGTGCCAGCAGCCAAGAAGTTGGGCTGGGCCATCACTATGGCTACACCTTC.